This TCR beta chain was retrieved from a study of T cell repertoires in cytomegalovirus infection. Of note for this clonotype: Its cognate antigen is unknown.

Via MiXCR, TCRdb re-called the reads, giving one row per CDR3 protein. The table records 150,000 to 200,000 distinct CDR3 sequences, about 15% of them present only once. The CDR3 has 12 amino acids. The ends were cut back, 4 bases at V and 5 bases at J, with 9 bases in the middle. Germline V gives CDR1 SQVTM, CDR2 ANQGSEA. Findings and limits, study-wide: Dominating the ex vivo response were HLA-C-restricted CMV-specific TCR beta clonotypes.

The V call is TRBV29-1, the J call TRBJ1-3; no clear D gene. This TCR was recovered from a human donor in good health (CMV status not recorded). Some clones in this sample may be carry-over from other donors' samples. The specimen sequenced was PBMCs. DNA of the CDR3: TGCAGCGTTGCAACCCTCAGAAACACCATATATTTT. Translating it yields CSVATLRNTIYF.